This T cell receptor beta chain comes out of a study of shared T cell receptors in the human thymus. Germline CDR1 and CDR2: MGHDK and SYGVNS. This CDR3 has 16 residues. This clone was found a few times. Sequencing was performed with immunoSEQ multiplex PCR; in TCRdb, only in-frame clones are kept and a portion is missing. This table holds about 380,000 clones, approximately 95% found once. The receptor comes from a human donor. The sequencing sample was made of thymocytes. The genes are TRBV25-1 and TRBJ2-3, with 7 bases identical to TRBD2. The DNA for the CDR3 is TGTGCTAGTAATGGGGGAGCGGGAATTAGCACAGATACGCAGTATTTT. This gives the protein CASNGGAGISTDTQYF.